This T cell receptor (beta chain) was recorded in a study of OX40 agonist ivuxolimab in advanced cancers. Turning to the study itself: Age averaged around 58 years (range 23 to 79), and 82.7% were male. General study findings and limits: Expanded clones tended on average to be more numerous among CD8+ T cells than CD4+. CD4+ and CD8+ T cells in blood underwent clonal expansion by week 6 at 0.1 to 3.0 mg/kg.

With regard to this clone: Its antigen is undetermined.

TCRdb's copy holds only in-frame clones and misses some; the assay was immunoSEQ multiplex PCR. The sample holds about 12,000 clones, 65% to 75% seen once. Patients were ruled out by autoimmune disease history or systemic immunosuppression. The germline CDR1 and CDR2 sequences are SGHDT and YYEEEE. V shed 3 bases and J shed 0 bases, with 19 bases lying between them. This CDR3 contains 19 residues. The sample here was CD4+ or CD8+ T cells sorted from blood, taken in a trial of the OX40 agonist ivuxolimab. The V and J genes are TRBV5-6 and TRBJ1-6; weak D call: TRBD1 (6 bases). The TCR sequence derives from an adult with an advanced solid tumor such as melanoma, head and neck, liver or kidney cancer. The CDR3 is CASSSMATGWISYNSPLHF. The DNA for the CDR3 is TGTGCCAGCAGCTCAATGGCTACAGGGTGGATCTCCTATAATTCACCCCTCCACTTT.